A single sample gave rise to the 5 T cell receptor beta chains below, sequenced in a study of T cell responses to AZD1222 COVID-19 vaccine. Libraries were prepared by immunoSEQ multiplex PCR; TCRdb keeps only in-frame clonotypes and omits some of them. The sample consists of more than 70,000 clones, approximately 85% of them appearing once. Sample: peripheral blood, taken on day 0 of MenACWY control vaccination. The receptors come from an adult in good health.

The chain links TRBV4-3 to TRBJ2-6, with 12 bases identical to TRBD2. J was trimmed by 0 bases and V by 4 bases; bases with no gene match: 4. CDR1 is LGHNA and CDR2 is YSLEER in the germline V gene. This CDR3 has 18 residues. CDR3 DNA: TGCGCCAGCAGCCCGAGGACTAGCGGGGTCTCTGGGGCCAACGTCCTGACTTTC. It codes for CASSPRTSGVSGANVLTF.

Here the CDR3 DNA reads TGTGCCACCAGTGATTCCAGCGAGGGGGCGACCAAACGGGTGTTCTTC. Its protein is CATSDSSEGATKRVFF. The J gene is TRBJ2-1, the V gene TRBV24-1; TRBD1 matches 7 bases. There are 16 residues in the CDR3. The germline V gene encodes CDR1 KGHDR and CDR2 SFDVKD. V trimming: 2 bases; J trimming: 15 bases; junction bases outside the gene matches: 18.

The chain couples TRBV5-1 to TRBJ1-4, with a possible D match to TRBD1 (5 bases). The CDR3 runs 13 residues. Trimming shortened V by 6 bases and J by 3 bases, and 9 bases separated the two germline ends. Germline values: CDR1 SGHRS, CDR2 YFSETQ. CDR3 amino acids: CASTRGANEKLFF. The CDR3 DNA reads TGCGCCAGCACTAGGGGAGCTAATGAAAAACTGTTTTTT.

The rearrangement joins TRBV29-1 to TRBJ2-3, with D possibly being TRBD2 (5 bases). The CDR3 length is 15 residues. V was trimmed by 8 bases and J by 1 base, leaving 19 bases between them. Germline CDR1 and CDR2: SQVTM and ANQGSEA. The CDR3 region is CSSHPPAGGTDTQYF. In nucleotides, the CDR3 is TGCAGCTCCCACCCTCCAGCCGGGGGCACAGATACGCAGTATTTT.

V gene TRBV24-1 combines with J gene TRBJ1-1; no clear D. The length of the CDR3 is 13 residues. Germline assignment: CDR1 KGHDR and CDR2 SFDVKD. Between the trimmed V and J ends, which lost 7 bases and 5 bases, there was a span of 13 bases. This CDR3 is CATRDPGGTEAFF. Written as DNA, the CDR3 is TGTGCCACCAGGGACCCAGGAGGAACTGAAGCTTTCTTT.